Listed below are T cell receptor beta chains from one sample, sequenced in a study of blood T cell repertoires in COVID-19. Some clones are missing from TCRdb's copy, which holds only in-frame ones; the method was immunoSEQ multiplex PCR. The data contain about 72,000 clones, around four fifths of them seen just once; the ten biggest clones take up roughly 18%. Material: peripheral blood. The receptors shown here come from a woman older than 75 with acute or convalescent COVID-19. CDR3s include the opening cysteine and the closing phenylalanine or tryptophan. The D gene is left open where the match is weak. Rows give clone size only sometimes, using once, few, many, or a class for an expanded clone.

j_call: TRBJ1-1
d_call: NA
v_call: TRBV29-1
clone_size: NA
cdr3_nt: TGCAGCGTTGGACAGGTAAACACTGAAGCTTTCTTT
cdr3_aa: CSVGQVNTEAFF

j_call: TRBJ2-3
d_call: TRBD2
v_call: TRBV7-8
clone_size: NA
cdr3_nt: TGTGCCAGCAGCCCATTTAGCGGGAGTCGGGCAGATACGCAGTATTTT
cdr3_aa: CASSPFSGSRADTQYF

j_call: TRBJ1-4
d_call: TRBD1
v_call: TRBV15
clone_size: few
cdr3_nt: TGTGCCACCTCTCAGGGGGGACAGGGCCTTGAAAAACTGTTTTTT
cdr3_aa: CATSQGGQGLEKLFF

j_call: TRBJ2-5
d_call: TRBD2
v_call: TRBV5-4
clone_size: NA
cdr3_nt: TGTGCCAGCAGCTTGGACGGGACTAGCAGTTACCAAGAGACCCAGTACTTC
cdr3_aa: CASSLDGTSSYQETQYF

j_call: TRBJ2-5
d_call: TRBD1
v_call: TRBV12-3/TRBV12-4
clone_size: few
cdr3_nt: TGTGCCAGCAGCCCGGACAGGGGGACCCAGTACTTC
cdr3_aa: CASSPDRGTQYF

j_call: TRBJ2-3
d_call: TRBD2
v_call: TRBV18
clone_size: few
cdr3_nt: TGTGCCAGCTCACCACGCGACCTAACTAGCGGGGGGGCCGCGGGTACGCAGTATTTT
cdr3_aa: CASSPRDLTSGGAAGTQYF

j_call: TRBJ2-1
d_call: TRBD2
v_call: TRBV11-3
clone_size: NA
cdr3_nt: TGTGCCAGCAGCCCCGGACTAGCGGGAGACTCCTACAATGAGCAGTTCTTC
cdr3_aa: CASSPGLAGDSYNEQFF

j_call: TRBJ2-7
d_call: TRBD1
v_call: TRBV3-1/TRBV3-2
clone_size: NA
cdr3_nt: TGTGCCAGCAGCCACTCCCCCAGGACAGGGAGCTACGAGCAGTACTTC
cdr3_aa: CASSHSPRTGSYEQYF

j_call: TRBJ2-4
d_call: TRBD1
v_call: TRBV10-3
clone_size: NA
cdr3_nt: TGTGCCATCAGCCTAGGGACAGCTGAGAAAAACATTCAGTACTTC
cdr3_aa: CAISLGTAEKNIQYF

j_call: TRBJ2-2
d_call: TRBD2
v_call: TRBV30
clone_size: NA
cdr3_nt: TGTGCCTGGGAGGGGCTAGCGGGAGTCTCCGGGGAGCTGTTTTTT
cdr3_aa: CAWEGLAGVSGELFF

j_call: TRBJ2-7
d_call: TRBD1
v_call: TRBV30
clone_size: NA
cdr3_nt: TGTGCCTGGAGTGTACACAATGTGAGACAGGGGACCTACGAGCAGTACTTC
cdr3_aa: CAWSVHNVRQGTYEQYF

j_call: TRBJ1-5
d_call: TRBD1
v_call: TRBV10-3
clone_size: NA
cdr3_nt: TGTGCCATCAGTGAAGACAGGGGGCTCAGCAATCAGCCCCAGCATTTT
cdr3_aa: CAISEDRGLSNQPQHF

j_call: TRBJ2-1
d_call: TRBD2
v_call: TRBV4-2
clone_size: NA
cdr3_nt: TGTGCCAGCAGCCAAGAAGGACTAGCGGTACCGTACAATGAGCAGTTCTTC
cdr3_aa: CASSQEGLAVPYNEQFF

j_call: TRBJ2-5
d_call: TRBD1
v_call: TRBV5-1
clone_size: NA
cdr3_nt: TGCGCCAGCAGCTCGGTAGACAGGGGAGAGACCCAGTACTTC
cdr3_aa: CASSSVDRGETQYF

j_call: TRBJ2-2
d_call: NA
v_call: TRBV27
clone_size: NA
cdr3_nt: TGTGCCAGCAGTTTATTACTCGCTTCCACCGGGGAGCTGTTTTTT
cdr3_aa: CASSLLLASTGELFF

j_call: TRBJ1-1
d_call: NA
v_call: TRBV10-1
clone_size: few
cdr3_nt: TGCGCCAGCAAGGGCGGGGAGAGGACTGAAGCTTTCTTT
cdr3_aa: CASKGGERTEAFF

j_call: TRBJ2-7
d_call: TRBD1
v_call: TRBV3-1/TRBV3-2
clone_size: few
cdr3_nt: TGTGCCAGCAGCCGACAGGGGATTGCCTACGAGCAGTACTTC
cdr3_aa: CASSRQGIAYEQYF

j_call: TRBJ2-3
d_call: NA
v_call: TRBV30
clone_size: NA
cdr3_nt: TGTGCCTGGAGTGGGTACAGGGAAGATACGCAGTATTTT
cdr3_aa: CAWSGYREDTQYF

j_call: TRBJ2-7
d_call: NA
v_call: TRBV6-5
clone_size: NA
cdr3_nt: TGTGCCGGAGGGGCAGAACTCTCCTACGAGCAGTACTTC
cdr3_aa: CAGGAELSYEQYF

j_call: TRBJ1-1
d_call: TRBD1
v_call: TRBV5-4
clone_size: NA
cdr3_nt: TGTGCCAGCAGCTTGGGGGGACAGGGGGCATCTGAAGCTTTCTTT
cdr3_aa: CASSLGGQGASEAFF

j_call: TRBJ1-4
d_call: NA
v_call: TRBV14
clone_size: NA
cdr3_nt: TGTGCCAGCAGCCAATTCGCGTCAACTAATGAAAAACTGTTTTTT
cdr3_aa: CASSQFASTNEKLFF

j_call: TRBJ2-1
d_call: TRBD2
v_call: TRBV5-1
clone_size: NA
cdr3_nt: TGCGCCAGCAGCTTACTGAGCGGGGCAAACAATGAGCAGTTCTTC
cdr3_aa: CASSLLSGANNEQFF

j_call: TRBJ1-6
d_call: TRBD1
v_call: TRBV4-2
clone_size: NA
cdr3_nt: TGTGCCAGCAGCCAAGAGGGAGACAGGGTTCCCCTCCACTTT
cdr3_aa: CASSQEGDRVPLHF

j_call: TRBJ2-5
d_call: NA
v_call: TRBV18
clone_size: NA
cdr3_nt: TGTGCCAGCTCACCAGGTGCGCGGGAGACCCAGTACTTC
cdr3_aa: CASSPGARETQYF

j_call: TRBJ2-4
d_call: NA
v_call: TRBV25-1
clone_size: NA
cdr3_nt: TGTGCCAGCAGTGAACACGGGAGCTCCAAAAACATTCAGTACTTC
cdr3_aa: CASSEHGSSKNIQYF

j_call: TRBJ2-1
d_call: TRBD1
v_call: TRBV19
clone_size: NA
cdr3_nt: TGTGCCAGTAGTCGGACAGGGGAATCCTACAATGAGCAGTTCTTC
cdr3_aa: CASSRTGESYNEQFF

j_call: TRBJ2-3
d_call: TRBD2
v_call: TRBV3-1/TRBV3-2
clone_size: NA
cdr3_nt: TGTGCCAGCAGCCAACCCCTCGGGGCGGGAGATCGGCCAGATACGCAGTATTTT
cdr3_aa: CASSQPLGAGDRPDTQYF

j_call: TRBJ1-5
d_call: NA
v_call: TRBV6-5
clone_size: few
cdr3_nt: TGTGCCAGCAACCGGGACTACAATCAGCCCCAGCATTTT
cdr3_aa: CASNRDYNQPQHF

j_call: TRBJ1-3
d_call: NA
v_call: TRBV9
clone_size: NA
cdr3_nt: TGTGCCAGCAGCGTAGACGATCCGAGGGGAAACACCATATATTTT
cdr3_aa: CASSVDDPRGNTIYF

j_call: TRBJ2-3
d_call: TRBD2
v_call: TRBV5-1
clone_size: NA
cdr3_nt: TGCGCCAGCAGTAGCCAGCGGGGGAGCACAGATACGCAGTATTTT
cdr3_aa: CASSSQRGSTDTQYF

j_call: TRBJ1-1
d_call: NA
v_call: TRBV3-1/TRBV3-2
clone_size: NA
cdr3_nt: TGTGCCAGCAGCCAAATTCGGGGGTTCGCTGAAGCTTTCTTT
cdr3_aa: CASSQIRGFAEAFF

j_call: TRBJ2-1
d_call: TRBD2
v_call: TRBV24-1
clone_size: NA
cdr3_nt: TGTGCCACCAGTGGCCTTAGCGGGAGTCGATCCTACAATGAGCAGTTCTTC
cdr3_aa: CATSGLSGSRSYNEQFF

j_call: TRBJ2-2
d_call: TRBD1
v_call: TRBV29-1
clone_size: once
cdr3_nt: TGCAGCGTTACAGACAGGGGGCCCAACACCGGGGAGCTGTTTTTT
cdr3_aa: CSVTDRGPNTGELFF

j_call: TRBJ2-2
d_call: TRBD2
v_call: TRBV19
clone_size: NA
cdr3_nt: TGTGCCAGTAGTATTCCCGGGGGGGCCGGGACCGGGGAGCTGTTTTTT
cdr3_aa: CASSIPGGAGTGELFF

j_call: TRBJ2-7
d_call: NA
v_call: TRBV6-5
clone_size: NA
cdr3_nt: TGTGCCAGCAGTTATGACAGGACCCGGTACGAGCAGTACTTC
cdr3_aa: CASSYDRTRYEQYF

j_call: TRBJ2-5
d_call: NA
v_call: TRBV6-5
clone_size: NA
cdr3_nt: TGTGCCAGCAGGGAGGAGACCCAGTACTTC
cdr3_aa: CASREETQYF

j_call: TRBJ1-5
d_call: NA
v_call: TRBV4-1
clone_size: NA
cdr3_nt: TGCGCCAGCAGCCAAGAGTGGGAGTCGGTTCAGCCCCAGCATTTT
cdr3_aa: CASSQEWESVQPQHF

j_call: TRBJ2-5
d_call: TRBD1
v_call: TRBV2
clone_size: once
cdr3_nt: TGTGCCAGCAAGGTCGACAGGGGGCAAGGAGAGACCCAGTACTTC
cdr3_aa: CASKVDRGQGETQYF

j_call: TRBJ1-1
d_call: NA
v_call: TRBV11-2
clone_size: NA
cdr3_nt: TGTGCCAGCATTTCATTTTTGACTGAAGCTTTCTTT
cdr3_aa: CASISFLTEAFF

j_call: TRBJ2-7
d_call: TRBD1
v_call: TRBV5-6
clone_size: NA
cdr3_nt: TGTGCCAGCAACAACAGGGGGCGAGCGGGCGAGCAGTACTTC
cdr3_aa: CASNNRGRAGEQYF

j_call: TRBJ1-4
d_call: NA
v_call: TRBV19
clone_size: NA
cdr3_nt: TGTGCCAGTGCCGGAGGGACTAATGAAAAACTGTTTTTT
cdr3_aa: CASAGGTNEKLFF

j_call: TRBJ2-5
d_call: NA
v_call: TRBV9
clone_size: NA
cdr3_nt: TGTGCCAGCAGCGTAGCGTCTGCAACCCCAGGGACCCAGTACTTC
cdr3_aa: CASSVASATPGTQYF

j_call: TRBJ1-6
d_call: NA
v_call: TRBV19
clone_size: NA
cdr3_nt: TGTGCCAGTAGGGCGGGAACAAATTCACCCCTCCACTTT
cdr3_aa: CASRAGTNSPLHF

j_call: TRBJ1-5
d_call: TRBD1
v_call: TRBV3-1/TRBV3-2
clone_size: NA
cdr3_nt: TGTGCCAGCAGCCAAGATACAGGGGGAGGTCAGCCCCAGCATTTT
cdr3_aa: CASSQDTGGGQPQHF

j_call: TRBJ2-7
d_call: TRBD1
v_call: TRBV24-1
clone_size: NA
cdr3_nt: TGTGCCACCAGCGGGACAGGGTCCTACGAGCAGTACTTC
cdr3_aa: CATSGTGSYEQYF

j_call: TRBJ1-6
d_call: NA
v_call: TRBV6-6
clone_size: NA
cdr3_nt: TGTGCCAGCAGTTACTCCCGCGACAGTGGCGGCCCCCTCCACTTT
cdr3_aa: CASSYSRDSGGPLHF

j_call: TRBJ2-6
d_call: TRBD1
v_call: TRBV19
clone_size: once
cdr3_nt: TGTGCCAGTAGTGAAGGGGGCACGGGGGCCAACGTCCTGACTTTC
cdr3_aa: CASSEGGTGANVLTF

j_call: TRBJ1-1
d_call: NA
v_call: TRBV7-2
clone_size: NA
cdr3_nt: TGTGCCAGCAGCTTGTCAGAGAACACTGAAGCTTTCTTT
cdr3_aa: CASSLSENTEAFF

j_call: TRBJ2-2
d_call: TRBD1
v_call: TRBV11-1
clone_size: NA
cdr3_nt: TGTGCCAGCAGCTTAAGGCCCCAGACAGGGACCGGGGAGCTGTTTTTT
cdr3_aa: CASSLRPQTGTGELFF

j_call: TRBJ2-7
d_call: TRBD1
v_call: TRBV7-9
clone_size: few
cdr3_nt: TGTGCCAGCAGCTTAGCTGTGGGGAGACAGGGGTCCTACGAGCAGTACTTC
cdr3_aa: CASSLAVGRQGSYEQYF